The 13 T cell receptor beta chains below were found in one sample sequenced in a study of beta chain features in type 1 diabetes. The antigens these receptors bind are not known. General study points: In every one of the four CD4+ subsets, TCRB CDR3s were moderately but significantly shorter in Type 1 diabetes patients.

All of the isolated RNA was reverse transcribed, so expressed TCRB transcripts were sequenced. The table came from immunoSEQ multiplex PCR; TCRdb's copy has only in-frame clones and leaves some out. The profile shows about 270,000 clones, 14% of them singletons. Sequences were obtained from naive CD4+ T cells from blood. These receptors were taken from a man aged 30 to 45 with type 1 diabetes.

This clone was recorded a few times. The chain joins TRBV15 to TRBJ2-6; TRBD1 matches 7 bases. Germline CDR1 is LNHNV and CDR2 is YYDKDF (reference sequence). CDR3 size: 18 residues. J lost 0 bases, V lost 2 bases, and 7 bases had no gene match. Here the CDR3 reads CATSRRAGGISGANVLTF. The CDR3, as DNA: TGTGCCACCAGCAGAAGAGCAGGGGGTATCTCTGGGGCCAACGTCCTGACTTTC.

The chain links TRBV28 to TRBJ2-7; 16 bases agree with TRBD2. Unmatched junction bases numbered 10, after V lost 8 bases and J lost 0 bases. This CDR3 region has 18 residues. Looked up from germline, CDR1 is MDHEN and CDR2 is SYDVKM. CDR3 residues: CASSSGGTSGRVSYEQYF. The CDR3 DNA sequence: TGTGCCAGCTCCTCCGGGGGGACTAGCGGGAGGGTCTCCTACGAGCAGTACTTC.

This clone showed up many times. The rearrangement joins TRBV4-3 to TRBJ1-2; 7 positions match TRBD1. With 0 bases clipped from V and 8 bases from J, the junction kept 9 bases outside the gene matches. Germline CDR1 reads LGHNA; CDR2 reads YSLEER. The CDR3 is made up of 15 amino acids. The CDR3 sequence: CASSQEGPGGYGYTF. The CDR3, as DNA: TGCGCCAGCAGCCAAGAGGGGCCAGGGGGATACGGCTACACCTTC.

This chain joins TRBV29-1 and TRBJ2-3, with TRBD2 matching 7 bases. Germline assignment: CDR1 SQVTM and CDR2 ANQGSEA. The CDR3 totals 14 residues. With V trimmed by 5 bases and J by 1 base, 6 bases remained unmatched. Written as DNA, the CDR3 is TGCAGCGTTATAAGCGGGACCCGCACAGATACGCAGTATTTT. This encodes CSVISGTRTDTQYF.

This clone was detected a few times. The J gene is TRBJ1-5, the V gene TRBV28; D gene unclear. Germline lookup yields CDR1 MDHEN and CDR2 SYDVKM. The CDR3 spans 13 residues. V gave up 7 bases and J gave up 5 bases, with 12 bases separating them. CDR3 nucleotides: TGTGCCAGCAACTATCTAATGTATCAGCCCCAGCATTTT. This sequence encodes CASNYLMYQPQHF.

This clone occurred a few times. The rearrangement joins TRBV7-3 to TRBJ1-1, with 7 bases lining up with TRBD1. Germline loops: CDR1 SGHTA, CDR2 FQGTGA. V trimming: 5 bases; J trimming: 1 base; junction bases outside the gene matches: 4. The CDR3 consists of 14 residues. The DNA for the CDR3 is TGTGCCAGCAGCGCGGGACAGAGGAACACTGAAGCTTTCTTT. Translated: CASSAGQRNTEAFF.

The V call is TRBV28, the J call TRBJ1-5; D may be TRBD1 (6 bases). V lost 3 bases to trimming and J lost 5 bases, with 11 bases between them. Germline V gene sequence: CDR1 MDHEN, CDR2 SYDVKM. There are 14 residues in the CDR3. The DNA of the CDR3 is TGTGCCAGCAGTTTTTACAGGGAGCATCAGCCCCAGCATTTT. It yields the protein CASSFYREHQPQHF.

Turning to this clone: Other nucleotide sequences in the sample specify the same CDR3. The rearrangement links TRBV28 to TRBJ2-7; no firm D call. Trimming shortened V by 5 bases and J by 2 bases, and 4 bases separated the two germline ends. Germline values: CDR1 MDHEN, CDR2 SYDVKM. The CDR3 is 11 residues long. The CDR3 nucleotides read TGTGCCAGCAGTCCGGCCTACGAGCAGTACTTC. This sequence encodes CASSPAYEQYF.

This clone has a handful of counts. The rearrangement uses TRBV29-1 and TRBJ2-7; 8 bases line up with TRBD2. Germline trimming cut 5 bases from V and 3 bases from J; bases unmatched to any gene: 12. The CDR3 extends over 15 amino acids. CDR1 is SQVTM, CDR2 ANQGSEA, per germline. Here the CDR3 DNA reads TGCAGCGTTCTTTCGGGCCTAGCGGGTGACTACGAGCAGTACTTC. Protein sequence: CSVLSGLAGDYEQYF.

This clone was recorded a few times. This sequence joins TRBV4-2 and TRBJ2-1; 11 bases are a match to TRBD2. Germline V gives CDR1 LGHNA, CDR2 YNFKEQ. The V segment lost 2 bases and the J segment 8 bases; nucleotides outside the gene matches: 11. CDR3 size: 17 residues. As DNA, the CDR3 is TGTGCCAGCAGCCAAAGCGTTCTAGCGGGAGGTCCGGATGAGCAGTTCTTC. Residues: CASSQSVLAGGPDEQFF.

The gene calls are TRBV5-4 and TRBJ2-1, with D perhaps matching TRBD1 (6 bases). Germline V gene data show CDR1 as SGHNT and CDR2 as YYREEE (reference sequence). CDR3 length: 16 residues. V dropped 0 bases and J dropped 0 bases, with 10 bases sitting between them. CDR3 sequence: CASSLGGLGSYNEQFF. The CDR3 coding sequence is TGTGCCAGCAGCTTGGGGGGGCTGGGCTCCTACAATGAGCAGTTCTTC.

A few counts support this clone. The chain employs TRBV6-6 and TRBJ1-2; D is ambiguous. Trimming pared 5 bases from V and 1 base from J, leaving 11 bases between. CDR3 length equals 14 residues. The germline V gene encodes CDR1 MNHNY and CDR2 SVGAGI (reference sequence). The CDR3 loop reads CASSSSGLNYGYTF. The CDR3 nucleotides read TGTGCCAGCAGTAGCAGCGGGCTTAACTATGGCTACACCTTC.

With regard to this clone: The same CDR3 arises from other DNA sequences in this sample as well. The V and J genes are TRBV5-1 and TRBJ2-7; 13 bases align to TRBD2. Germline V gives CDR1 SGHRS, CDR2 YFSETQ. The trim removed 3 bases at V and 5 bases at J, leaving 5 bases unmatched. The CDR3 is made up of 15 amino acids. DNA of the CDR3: TGCGCCAGCAGCTCACTAGCGGGAGGGCCGAACGAGCAGTACTTC. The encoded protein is CASSSLAGGPNEQYF.